This paragraph reports one TCR beta chain. The CDR3 is made up of 16 amino acids. V dropped 4 bases and J dropped 4; count of bases not matched to a gene: 6. The germline gives CDR1 SEHNR, CDR2 FQNEAQ (reference sequence). This entry belongs to a study of OX40 agonist ivuxolimab in advanced cancers. Study background: The patients received agonistic anti-OX40 (CD134) antibody ivuxolimab. Prior anti-PD-1, anti-PD-L1 or anti-CTLA-4 therapy was allowed; around 43% had some.

Clones were read by immunoSEQ multiplex PCR, and TCRdb kept only the in-frame ones, dropping some. In the table there are around 70,000 clones, over 75% of which are singletons. Source: CD4+ or CD8+ T cells sorted from blood, taken in a trial of the OX40 agonist ivuxolimab. The receptor comes from an adult with an advanced solid tumor such as melanoma, head and neck, liver or kidney cancer. The V call is TRBV7-9, the J call TRBJ2-7; TRBD2 agrees at 14 bases. CDR3 sequence reads: CASSSQGLAGVYEQYF. The CDR3 DNA is TGTGCCAGCAGCTCCCAGGGACTAGCGGGAGTGTACGAGCAGTACTTC.